Listed here are 9 T cell receptor beta chains from one sample, sequenced in a study of T cell clonotyping in hematopoietic cell transplantation. Stated time point: recipient sample about 28 days before transplant, after cytoreduction. Repertoires were generated with immunoSEQ multiplex PCR, while TCRdb's copy carries only in-frame clones and drops some. The repertoire holds about 18,000 clones, around 88% seen once, with around 8.1% in the top ten. This specimen was peripheral blood mononuclear cells, taken before stem cell transplant. These receptors originate from a middle-aged man with acute myeloid leukemia. Some clones in this sample may be carry-over from other donors' samples.

The chain links TRBV11-3 to TRBJ2-7, with 9 bases fitting TRBD1. The J segment lost 0 bases and the V segment lost 4 bases, leaving 4 bases of the junction unmatched. There are 15 residues in the CDR3. From germline, CDR1 is SGHNT and CDR2 YENEEA. The CDR3 region is CASSSGQGDSYEQYF. The CDR3 coding sequence is TGTGCCAGCAGCTCGGGACAGGGAGACTCCTACGAGCAGTACTTC.

This clone was observed a single time. The genes are TRBV9 and TRBJ1-1, with D unclear. From germline, CDR1 is SGDLS and CDR2 YYNGEE. V lost 4 bases to trimming and J lost 4 bases, with 14 bases between them. CDR3 length: 14 amino acids. DNA for the CDR3: TGTGCCAGCAGCCTCAGAGGGCGGGCCACTGAAGCTTTCTTT. This sequence encodes CASSLRGRATEAFF.

The genes are TRBV7-6 and TRBJ1-1; D gene unclear. The CDR3 sequence is 13 residues long. Germline CDR1 reads SGHVS; CDR2 reads FNYEAQ. Trimming shortened V by 4 bases and J by 1 base, and 7 bases separated the two germline ends. CDR3 in DNA: TGTGCCAGCAGCTCCGACTCGAACACTGAAGCTTTCTTT. Translating gives CASSSDSNTEAFF.

In this sample, this clone turned up a few times. This chain uses TRBV6-5 with TRBJ1-6; a weak D match, TRBD1 (5 bases). This CDR3 comprises 13 residues. The V gene's germline CDR1 is MNHEY and CDR2 SVGAGI. Trimming took 3 bases from V and 7 from J, leaving 7 bases between them. The CDR3 DNA is TGTGCCAGCAGTTATGACAGCAATTCACCCCTCCACTTT. Translated: CASSYDSNSPLHF.

In the case of this clone: This sample also contains other DNA sequences that code for the same CDR3. This chain uses TRBV6-6 with TRBJ1-5, with no clear D. Germline loops: CDR1 MNHNY, CDR2 SVGAGI (reference sequence). V gave up 2 bases and J gave up 2 bases, with 7 bases separating them. The CDR3 is 14 residues long. The CDR3 region is CASSYTGGNQPQHF. DNA of the CDR3: TGTGCCAGCAGTTACACCGGGGGCAATCAGCCCCAGCATTTT.

This rearrangement joins TRBV30 to TRBJ1-6, with TRBD1 as a possible D gene (5 bases). Trimming left V 2 bases short and J 6 bases short, with 11 bases between. The CDR3 runs 14 residues. Germline CDR1 GTSNPN, CDR2 SVGIG (reference sequence). CDR3 nucleotides: TGTGCCTGGAGTCTGGAACAGGCTAATTCACCCCTCCACTTT. The encoded protein is CAWSLEQANSPLHF.

The chain is built from TRBV5-1 and TRBJ2-7, with D unclear. CDR3 length: 15 amino acids. V lost 1 base, J lost 2 bases, and 13 bases lay in between. Germline V CDR1 and CDR2: SGHRS, YFSETQ. Here the CDR3 DNA reads TGCGCCAGCAGCTTGAATGGGGAACTGACCTACGAGCAGTACTTC. It yields the protein CASSLNGELTYEQYF. The whole variable domain, filled in from reference TRBV5-1 and TRBJ2-7, reads KAGVTQTPRYLIKTRGQQVTLSCSPISGHRSVSWYQQTPGQGLQFLFEYFSETQRNKGNFPGRFSGRQFSNSRSEMNVSTLELGDSALYLCASSLNGELTYEQYFGPGTRLTVT.

V is TRBV9 and J is TRBJ2-7; D unresolved. Trimming removed 0 bases at V and 0 bases at J, with 7 bases between. CDR3 length: 14 amino acids. Germline CDR1 SGDLS, CDR2 YYNGEE. DNA for the CDR3: TGTGCCAGCAGCGTAGGTACTTTCTCCTACGAGCAGTACTTC. Its translation: CASSVGTFSYEQYF. Combining the CDR3 with reference TRBV9 and TRBJ2-7 gives the whole variable domain DSGVTQTPKHLITATGQRVTLRCSPRSGDLSVYWYQQSLDQGLQFLIQYYNGEERAKGNILERFSAQQFPDLHSELNLSSLELGDSALYFCASSVGTFSYEQYFGPGTRLTVT.

This sequence joins TRBV4-2 and TRBJ2-5; 11 positions match TRBD2. The germline CDR1 and CDR2 sequences are LGHNA and YNFKEQ. V was pared by 3 bases and J by 5 bases, with 5 bases of the junction left unmatched. This CDR3 spans 15 amino acids. CDR3 loop: CASSQSSGGRETQYF. The CDR3 bases are TGTGCCAGCAGCCAGTCTAGCGGGGGGAGGGAGACCCAGTACTTC.